This T cell receptor beta chain appears in the sequencing data of a study of human T cells and chemical hapten exposure. Study-wide context: Women made up most patients, who had alopecia areata, totalis or universalis. Overall study results and limits: Because they had alopecia, donors may respond immunologically unlike healthy people. TCRs whose frequency exceeded 1 in 1000 remained the same following DPC sensitization.

With regard to this clonotype: Its antigen is still unknown.

It was the library that attached unique molecular identifiers to individual cDNA molecules. TCRdb re-analysed the RACE reads in MiXCR, keeping a single row per CDR3 protein. Of over 85,000 distinct CDR3 sequences in the sample, around an eighth were seen once. Time point indicated: patch test 1, 2 weeks after DPC sensitization. Regarding treatment: therapeutic diphenylcyclopropenone sensitization with weekly scalp DPC. This CDR3 spans 16 amino acids. V gave up 6 bases and J gave up 1 base; unmatched junction bases: 9. Per the germline V gene, CDR1 is MGHDK and CDR2 is SYGVNS. V is TRBV25-1 and J is TRBJ2-5; 9 bases map to TRBD1. The source material was whole blood, sampled in connection with sensitization to the hapten diphenylcyclopropenone (DPC). This TCR was recovered from a woman in her 40s with alopecia areata. Some clones in this sample may be carry-over from other donors' samples. The CDR3 DNA is TGTGCCAGCAGACATTCCCCGGGACAGGGCCAAGAGACCCAGTACTTC. Translation gives CASRHSPGQGQETQYF.